Listed here are 26 T cell receptor beta chains from one sample, sequenced in a study of tumor and adjacent non-tumor tissue in lung cancer. Three rounds of nested PCR, following a modified ARM-PCR protocol, produced the TCRbeta library. From the multiplex PCR reads, TCRdb called clonotypes with MiXCR, one entry per CDR3 protein. The sample lists roughly 82,000 distinct CDR3 sequences; 65% to 80% were seen once. The template was RNA from unsorted bulk tissue. This non-tumor lung sample came from over 3 cm beyond the tumor edge. The sample consisted of distant non-tumor lung tissue. The receptors come from a woman aged 45 to 65 with non-small cell lung cancer.

This rearrangement joins TRBV4-1 to TRBJ2-2, with a weak D call TRBD1 (5 bases). The V gene lost 3 bases and the J gene lost 9 bases, with 20 bases spanning the gap. The CDR3 is made up of 16 amino acids. CDR1 is MGHRA, CDR2 YSYEKL, per germline. For the CDR3, the DNA is TGCGCCAGCAGCCATGTCGTAGGGGTACAGGCCCGGGAGCTGTTTTTT. This codes for CASSHVVGVQARELFF.

With respect to this clonotype: The junction shows a germline mismatch at one end, possibly a read error. The J gene is TRBJ1-4, the V gene TRBV29-1; a possible D gene is TRBD1 (6 bases). The CDR3 runs to 15 residues. The germline CDR1 and CDR2 sequences are SQVTM and ANQGSEA. In DNA, the CDR3 is TGCAGCGTCAGACCAGAGACAGGTCTCAATGAAAAAATGTTTTTT. Translating it yields CSVRPETGLNEKMFF.

About this clonotype itself: The CDR3 end shows no conserved phenylalanine or tryptophan, and so a read error is likely. The chain carries TRBV29-1 and TRBJ2-1; a possible D gene is TRBD2 (6 bases). The CDR3 is 15 residues long. Germline CDR1 is SQVTM and CDR2 is ANQGSEA. The CDR3 loop is CSFELSGSSYNEQFI. CDR3 nucleotides: TGCAGCTTTGAACTATCCGGGAGCTCCTACAATGAGCAGTTCATC.

About this clonotype: The junction does not match germline at one end; this may be a read error. This chain links TRBV6-6 with TRBJ2-5; D might be TRBD2 (5 bases). The CDR3 sequence is 15 residues long. Per the germline V gene, CDR1 is MNHNY and CDR2 is SVGAGI (reference sequence). The CDR3 DNA reads as TGTCCCAGCAGTCCCCCGGACCCAGCTAGGGAGACCCAATACTTC. Translating it yields CPSSPPDPARETQYF.

The gene calls are TRBV6-5 and TRBJ1-1; D not certain. Germline CDR1 MNHEY, CDR2 SVGAGI. The CDR3 has 13 amino acids. CDR3 nucleotides: TGTACAAGCAGGAACCCCCGGGGCACTGAAGCTTTCTTT. Encoded protein: CTSRNPRGTEAFF.

As regards this clonotype: Given the absence of the conserved phenylalanine or tryptophan at the CDR3 end, a read error is likely. The DNA is omitted, as the CDR3 cannot be located on it reliably, and the CDR3 follows TCRdb's listing. The chain employs TRBV11-1 and TRBJ2-6; the table assigns TRBD1, which was not confirmed against the DNA. Germline-derived CDR1 and CDR2 are SGHAT and FQDESV (reference sequence). The CDR3 totals 13 residues, both ends included. The CDR3: CASSTGEANVLTH.

This clonotype was counted many times. The chain is built from TRBV12-3 or TRBV12-4 and TRBJ1-1; unclear D gene. V was clipped by 8 bases and J by 1 base, with 5 bases between them. CDR3 length: 11 amino acids. The CDR3 here is CASRQNTEAFF. Here the CDR3 DNA reads TGTGCCAGCCGCCAGAACACTGAAGCTTTCTTT.

The chain links TRBV12-3 or TRBV12-4 to TRBJ1-3; no reliable D call. Trimming took off 9 bases at V and 5 bases at J, with 17 bases between the two ends. The CDR3 is 14 amino acids. CDR3 protein: CASGYPASRNTIYF. The CDR3, as DNA: TGTGCCAGTGGGTACCCGGCCTCCCGAAACACCATATATTTT.

The rearrangement uses TRBV24-1 and TRBJ2-7; D remains unclear. Germline lookup yields CDR1 KGHDR and CDR2 SFDVKD. V was shortened by 3 bases and J by 6 bases, with 11 bases between the two germline ends. There are 13 residues in the CDR3. CDR3 coding DNA: TGTGCCACCAGTGATCGGATAGGGCTCGAGCAGTACTTC. This translates into CATSDRIGLEQYF.

Only a few counts were recorded for this clonotype. The gene calls are TRBV28 and TRBJ2-7; 11 bases agree with TRBD2. The CDR3 consists of 15 residues. The germline gives CDR1 MDHEN, CDR2 SYDVKM. V shed 6 bases and J 2 bases; nucleotides not matched to a gene: 6. The CDR3: CASRALAGGTYEQYF. CDR3 bases: TGTGCCAGCAGGGCCCTAGCGGGAGGTACCTACGAGCAGTACTTC.

In the case of this clonotype: A read error may produce the germline difference seen at one junction end. V and J are TRBV29-1 and TRBJ2-1; 10 nucleotides line up with TRBD2. Germline loops: CDR1 SQVTM, CDR2 ANQGSEA. CDR3 length equals 13 residues. As DNA, the CDR3 is TGCAGTACCAAGAAGCGGGAGGGAGGTGAGCAGCTCTTC. Translating it yields CSTKKREGGEQLF.

The chain employs TRBV6-1 and TRBJ2-2; TRBD1 agrees at 7 bases. The length of the CDR3 is 15 residues. Germline assignment: CDR1 MNHNS and CDR2 SASEGT. The trim removed 10 bases at V and 7 bases at J, leaving 15 bases unmatched. The CDR3: CANSEIEGAVGELFF. CDR3 DNA sequence: TGTGCCAATAGTGAAATAGAGGGGGCGGTCGGGGAGCTGTTTTTT.

To note about this clonotype: One junction end disagrees with the germline gene, perhaps due to a read error. This chain joins TRBV11-2 and TRBJ2-3, with D uncertain. CDR1 and CDR2 from the germline V gene are SGHAT and FQNNGV. This CDR3 region has 12 residues. The CDR3 spells CASSLSGDTRYF. The CDR3 DNA is TGTGCGAGCAGCTTATCGGGTGATACGCGGTATTTT.

The chain uses TRBV29-1 and TRBJ1-2; D perhaps matches TRBD1 (5 bases). CDR1 and CDR2 from the germline V gene are SQVTM and ANQGSEA. The CDR3 totals 18 residues. Deletions cut 3 bases from V and 11 bases from J, with 34 bases between. The CDR3 nucleotides are TGCAGCGTTGAGCTCCCCGCGGGAAAAGGGGAGAAAGGATGGGATTACACCTTC. Translation: CSVELPAGKGEKGWDYTF.

Note on this clonotype: One end of the junction varies from germline; a read error may be responsible. In DNA form, the CDR3 reads TGCAGCATTGCGGCGGGACAGGTGATCGAGCAGTATTTC. Encoded protein: CSIAAGQVIEQYF. This chain connects TRBV29-1 to TRBJ2-7, with 8 bases aligning to TRBD1. The CDR3 has 13 amino acids. Looked up from germline, CDR1 is SQVTM and CDR2 is ANQGSEA.

Concerning this clonotype itself: Its ends do not fully match the called genes, so a read error is possible. The gene calls are TRBV12-3 or TRBV12-4 and TRBJ2-7; D tentatively reads TRBD1 or TRBD2 (6 bases each). This CDR3 spans 15 amino acids. In nucleotides, the CDR3 is TGTGCCAGCAGTCCCCGACAGGAGGGCTCCTACGAGCAATACTTC. Translation gives CASSPRQEGSYEQYF.

This clonotype was recorded once. J is TRBJ2-1 and V is TRBV6-4; TRBD1 is a possible D gene (6 bases). The CDR3 runs to 16 residues. Germline V lookup: CDR1 MRHNA, CDR2 SNTAGT. V dropped 5 bases and J dropped 5 bases, with 19 bases sitting between them. CDR3 amino acids: CASSNNAGTRDNEQFF. CDR3 coding DNA: TGTGCCAGCAGTAATAACGCAGGGACAAGGGACAATGAGCAGTTCTTC.

This clonotype came up a few times. This chain uses TRBV18 with TRBJ1-5; a possible D gene is TRBD1 (6 bases). The ends were cut back, 2 bases at V and 4 bases at J, with 6 bases in the middle. The CDR3 runs 13 residues. From germline, CDR1 is KGHSH and CDR2 LQKENI. CDR3 protein: CASSPDRNQPQHF. CDR3 nucleotides: TGTGCCAGCTCACCAGACAGGAATCAGCCCCAGCATTTT.

A word on this clonotype: Since the CDR3 does not end with the conserved phenylalanine or tryptophan, this likely comes from a read error. This chain joins TRBV6-1 and TRBJ2-1; 11 nucleotides match TRBD1. The CDR3 runs to 20 residues. V was pared by 7 bases and J by 7 bases, with 24 bases of the junction left unmatched. The V gene's germline CDR1 is MNHNS and CDR2 SASEGT. The DNA of the CDR3 is TGTGCCAGCACACTTTGGGGGAATGGACAGGGGGCCCGACACGATAATGAGCAGTTCTAC. This sequence encodes CASTLWGNGQGARHDNEQFY.

This sequence joins TRBV5-6 and TRBJ2-7; 12 bases align to TRBD2. The CDR3 contains 15 residues. With V trimmed by 4 bases and J by 6 bases, 8 bases remained unmatched. From germline, CDR1 is SGHDT and CDR2 YYEEEE. In DNA form, the CDR3 reads TGTGCCAGCAGCCTGTGGACTAGCGGGAAAGTCGAGCAGTACTTC. Translated: CASSLWTSGKVEQYF.

The chain carries TRBV6-1 and TRBJ2-5; D gene unclear. CDR3 length equals 14 residues. The germline V gene encodes CDR1 MNHNS and CDR2 SASEGT. The germline V and J ends were trimmed by 6 bases and 5 bases, with 16 bases remaining between them. This chain's CDR3 is CASRNDSPRETQYF. CDR3 coding DNA: TGTGCCAGCAGAAATGACTCACCTCGGGAGACCCAGTACTTC.

This clonotype was seen a single time. The germline gene is not matched at one end of the junction; a read error may be the cause. The chain combines TRBV29-1 with TRBJ1-1; D gene unclear. The CDR3 has 11 residues. Germline CDR1 reads SQVTM; CDR2 reads ANQGSEA. The CDR3 region is CSVDGYTEDFF. Here the CDR3 DNA reads TGCAGCGTTGATGGATACACTGAAGATTTCTTT. Supplemented by reference TRBV29-1 and TRBJ1-1, the full variable domain reads SAVISQKPSRDICQRGTSLTIQCQVDSQVTMMFWYRQQPGQSLTLIATANQGSEATYESGFVIDKFPISRPNLTFSTLTVSNMSPEDSSIYLCSVDGYTEDFFGQGTRLTVV.

A note on this clonotype: This CDR3 fails to terminate in the conserved phenylalanine or tryptophan, so it likely reflects a read error. The V call is TRBV11-1, the J call TRBJ2-1; no clear D gene. V gave up 6 bases and J gave up 8 bases, with 14 bases separating them. In germline, CDR1 is SGHAT, CDR2 FQDESV (reference sequence). CDR3 size: 13 residues. CDR3 DNA sequence: TGTGCCAGCAGTCTAGACCGCTGGGATGAGCAGTTCTTG. It is translated as CASSLDRWDEQFL.

About this clonotype itself: Since no conserved phenylalanine or tryptophan closes the CDR3, a read error is the likely cause. The V gene is TRBV28, the J gene TRBJ2-7; a possible D gene is TRBD1 (8 bases). Germline V gene sequence: CDR1 MDHEN, CDR2 SYDVKM. V gave up 3 bases and J gave up 2 bases, with 17 bases separating them. This CDR3 is built from 16 residues. The CDR3 region has the DNA TGTGCCAGCAGTTTGGTGGGGGGGACAGGAACCTACGAGCAGTACCTC. It yields the protein CASSLVGGTGTYEQYL.

This clonotype was detected a few times. Just one base apart from a much larger clone, this may be a read error. The rearrangement uses TRBV20-1 and TRBJ1-1, with a possible D match to TRBD1 (5 bases). V shed 0 bases and J shed 7 bases, with 12 bases lying between them. CDR1 is DFQATT and CDR2 is SNEGSKA in the germline V gene (reference sequence). The CDR3 is 13 amino acids. The CDR3 reads CSARDGGVREAFF. CDR3 nucleotides: TGCAGTGCTAGAGATGGGGGAGTGCGTGAAGCTTTCTTT.

The chain carries TRBV6-5 and TRBJ2-3, with D unresolved. The CDR3 totals 13 residues. Germline CDR1 reads MNHEY; CDR2 reads SVGAGI. Trimming took 6 bases from V and 8 from J, leaving 15 bases between them. DNA for the CDR3: TGTGCCAGCAGAGATCTTAGCTCAAGTACGCAGTATTTT. Translation: CASRDLSSSTQYF.